This T cell receptor beta chain stems from a study of T cell repertoires in cytomegalovirus infection. Study-wide findings and caveats: Summed frequency of public TCR beta families distinguished CMV carriers with the relevant HLA.

MiXCR was run by TCRdb on the reads, yielding one entry per CDR3 protein. The sample records around 320,000 distinct CDR3 sequences, more than 8% being singletons. The CDR3 is 14 residues long. V lost 5 bases to trimming and J lost 0 bases, with 11 bases between them. This clonotype was counted between two and nine times. As yet, its antigen is unknown. The receptor was isolated from a human donor in good health (CMV status not recorded). Some clones in this sample may be carry-over from other donors' samples. The chain has TRBV12-3 or TRBV12-4 and TRBJ2-7; D remains unclear. Material: PBMCs. This CDR3 is CASSPMSSSYEQYF. Written as DNA, the CDR3 is TGTGCCAGCAGTCCGATGTCGAGCTCCTACGAGCAGTACTTC.